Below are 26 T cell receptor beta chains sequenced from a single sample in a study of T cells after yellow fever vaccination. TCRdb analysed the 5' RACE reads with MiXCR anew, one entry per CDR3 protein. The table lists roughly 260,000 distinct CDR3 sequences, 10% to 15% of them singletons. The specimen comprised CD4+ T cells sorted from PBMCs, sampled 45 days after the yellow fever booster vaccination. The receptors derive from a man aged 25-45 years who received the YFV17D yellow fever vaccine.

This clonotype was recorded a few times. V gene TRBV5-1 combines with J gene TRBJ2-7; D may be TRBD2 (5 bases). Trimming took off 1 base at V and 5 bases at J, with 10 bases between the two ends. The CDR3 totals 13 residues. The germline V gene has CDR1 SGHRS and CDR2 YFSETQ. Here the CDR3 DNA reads TGCGCCAGCAGCTTGTATACCGGGGACGAGCAGTACTTC. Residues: CASSLYTGDEQYF.

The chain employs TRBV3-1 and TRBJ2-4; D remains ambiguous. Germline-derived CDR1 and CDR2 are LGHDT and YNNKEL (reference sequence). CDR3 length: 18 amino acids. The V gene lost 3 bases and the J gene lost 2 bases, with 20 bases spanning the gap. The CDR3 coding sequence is TGTGCCAGCAGCCACCCCCCGGGCCGAGAGAATTCCAAAAACATTCAGTACTTC. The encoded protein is CASSHPPGRENSKNIQYF.

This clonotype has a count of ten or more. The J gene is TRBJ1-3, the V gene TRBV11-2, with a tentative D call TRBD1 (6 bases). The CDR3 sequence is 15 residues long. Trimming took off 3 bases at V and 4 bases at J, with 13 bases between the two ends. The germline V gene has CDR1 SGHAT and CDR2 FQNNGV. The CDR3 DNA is TGTGCCAGCAGCTTTTCCCGGGGGCCCGGAAACACCATATATTTT. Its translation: CASSFSRGPGNTIYF. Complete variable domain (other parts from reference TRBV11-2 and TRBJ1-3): EAGVAQSPRYKIIEKRQSVAFWCNPISGHATLYWYQQILGQGPKLLIQFQNNGVVDDSQLPKDRFSAERLKGVDSTLKIQPAKLEDSAVYLCASSFSRGPGNTIYFGEGSWLTVV.

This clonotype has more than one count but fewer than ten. The CDR3 sequence: CASSYPGPTFSGANVLTF. The CDR3 DNA follows: TGTGCCAGCAGTTACCCGGGACCGACTTTCTCTGGGGCCAACGTCCTGACTTTC. The chain recombines TRBV6-5 with TRBJ2-6, with D tentatively TRBD1 or TRBD2 (5 bases each). The CDR3 contains 18 residues. Germline V gene lookup returns CDR1 MNHEY and CDR2 SVGAGI. The V gene lost 2 bases and the J gene lost 0 bases, with 14 bases spanning the gap.

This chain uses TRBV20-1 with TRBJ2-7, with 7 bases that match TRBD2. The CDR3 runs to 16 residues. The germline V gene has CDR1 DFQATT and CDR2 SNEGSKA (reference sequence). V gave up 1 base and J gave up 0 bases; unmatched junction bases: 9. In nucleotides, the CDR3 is TGCAGTGCTAGAGTGGGAGGGCTCCTGAACTCCTACGAGCAGTACTTC. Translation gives CSARVGGLLNSYEQYF.

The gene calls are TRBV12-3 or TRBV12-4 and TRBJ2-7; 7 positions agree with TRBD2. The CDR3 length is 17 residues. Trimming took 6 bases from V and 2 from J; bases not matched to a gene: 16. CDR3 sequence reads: CASSRTYTSESPYEQYF. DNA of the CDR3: TGTGCCAGCAGCCGGACCTATACTAGCGAGTCACCCTACGAGCAGTACTTC.

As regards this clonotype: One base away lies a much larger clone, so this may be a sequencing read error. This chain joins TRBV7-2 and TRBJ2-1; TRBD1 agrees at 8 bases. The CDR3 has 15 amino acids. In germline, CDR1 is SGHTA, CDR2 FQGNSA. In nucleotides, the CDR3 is TGTGCCAGCAGCCGACAGGGGAGCTCCTACAATGAGAAGTTCTTC. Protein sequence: CASSRQGSSYNEKFF.

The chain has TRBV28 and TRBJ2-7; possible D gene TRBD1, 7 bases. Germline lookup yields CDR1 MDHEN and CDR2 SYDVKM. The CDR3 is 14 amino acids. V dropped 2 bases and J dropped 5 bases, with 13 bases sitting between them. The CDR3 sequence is CASSLGGGGHEQYF. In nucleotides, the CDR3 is TGTGCCAGCAGTTTAGGAGGGGGCGGCCACGAGCAGTACTTC.

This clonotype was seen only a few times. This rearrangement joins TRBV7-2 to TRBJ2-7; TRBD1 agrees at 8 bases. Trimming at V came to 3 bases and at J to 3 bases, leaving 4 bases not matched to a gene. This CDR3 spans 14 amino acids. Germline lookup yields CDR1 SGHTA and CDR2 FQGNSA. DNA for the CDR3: TGTGCCAGCAGCTTCCGGGACAGGAACTACGAGCAGTACTTC. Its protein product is CASSFRDRNYEQYF.

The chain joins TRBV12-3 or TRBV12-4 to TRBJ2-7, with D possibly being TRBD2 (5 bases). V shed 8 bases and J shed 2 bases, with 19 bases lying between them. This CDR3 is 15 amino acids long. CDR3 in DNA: TGTGCCAGCGCGCCTTTAGGGAGTTGGGCCTACGAGCAGTACTTC. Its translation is CASAPLGSWAYEQYF.

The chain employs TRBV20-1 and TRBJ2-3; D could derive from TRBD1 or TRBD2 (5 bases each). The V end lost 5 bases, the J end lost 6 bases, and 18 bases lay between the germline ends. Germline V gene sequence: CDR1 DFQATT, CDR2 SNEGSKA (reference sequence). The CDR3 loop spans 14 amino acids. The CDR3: CSAGIRTWGDTQYF. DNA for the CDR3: TGCAGTGCTGGAATTCGGACTTGGGGGGATACGCAGTATTTT.

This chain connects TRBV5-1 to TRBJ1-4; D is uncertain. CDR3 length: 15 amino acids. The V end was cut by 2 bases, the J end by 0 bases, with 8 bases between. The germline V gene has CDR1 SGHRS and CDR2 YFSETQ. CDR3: CASSFGSATNEKLFF. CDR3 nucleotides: TGCGCCAGCAGCTTCGGGTCCGCAACTAATGAAAAACTGTTTTTT.

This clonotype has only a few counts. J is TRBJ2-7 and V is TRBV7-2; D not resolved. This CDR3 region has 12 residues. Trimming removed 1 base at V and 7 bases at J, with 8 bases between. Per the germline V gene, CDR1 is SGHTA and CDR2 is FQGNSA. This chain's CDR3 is CASSLVAREQYF. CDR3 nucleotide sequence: TGTGCCAGCAGCTTAGTTGCCCGGGAGCAGTACTTC.

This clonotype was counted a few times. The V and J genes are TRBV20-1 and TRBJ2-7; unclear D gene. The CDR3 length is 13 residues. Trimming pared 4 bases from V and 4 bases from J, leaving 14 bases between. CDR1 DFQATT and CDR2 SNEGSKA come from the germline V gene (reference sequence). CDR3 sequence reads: CSAKTSGLYEQYF. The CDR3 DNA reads TGCAGTGCTAAGACCTCAGGATTATACGAGCAGTACTTC.

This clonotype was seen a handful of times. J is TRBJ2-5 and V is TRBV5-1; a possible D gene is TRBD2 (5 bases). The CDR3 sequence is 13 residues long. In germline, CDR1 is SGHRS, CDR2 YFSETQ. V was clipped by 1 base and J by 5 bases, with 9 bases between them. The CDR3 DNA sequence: TGCGCCAGCAGCTTGTACCGCGGGGAGACCCAGTACTTC. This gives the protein CASSLYRGETQYF.

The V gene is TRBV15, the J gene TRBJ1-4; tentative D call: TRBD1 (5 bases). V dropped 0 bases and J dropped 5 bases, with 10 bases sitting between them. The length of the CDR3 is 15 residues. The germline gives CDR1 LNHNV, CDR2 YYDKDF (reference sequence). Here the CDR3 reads CATSRERGENEKLFF. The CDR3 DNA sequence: TGTGCCACCAGCAGAGAGCGGGGGGAAAATGAAAAACTGTTTTTT. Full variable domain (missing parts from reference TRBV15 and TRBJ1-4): DAMVIQNPRYQVTQFGKPVTLSCSQTLNHNVMYWYQQKSSQAPKLLFHYYDKDFNNEADTPDNFQSRRPNTSFCFLDIRSPGLGDTAMYLCATSRERGENEKLFFGSGTQLSVL.

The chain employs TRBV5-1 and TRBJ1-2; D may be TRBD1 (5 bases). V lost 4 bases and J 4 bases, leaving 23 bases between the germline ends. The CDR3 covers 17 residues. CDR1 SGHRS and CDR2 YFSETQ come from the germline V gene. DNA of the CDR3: TGCGCCAGCAGCCCATCGATCGGGACTCCTGGGGGCTATGGCTACACCTTC. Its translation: CASSPSIGTPGGYGYTF.

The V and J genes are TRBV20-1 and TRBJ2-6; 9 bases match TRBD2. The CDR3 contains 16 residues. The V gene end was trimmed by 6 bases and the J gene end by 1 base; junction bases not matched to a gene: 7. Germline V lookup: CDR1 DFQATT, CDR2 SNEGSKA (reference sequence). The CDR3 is CSAWTSEPSGANVLTF. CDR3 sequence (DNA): TGCAGTGCCTGGACTAGCGAACCTTCTGGGGCCAACGTCCTGACTTTC.

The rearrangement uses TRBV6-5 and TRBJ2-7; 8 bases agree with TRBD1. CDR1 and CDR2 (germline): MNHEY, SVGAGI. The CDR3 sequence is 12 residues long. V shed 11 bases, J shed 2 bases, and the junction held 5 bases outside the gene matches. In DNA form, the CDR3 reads TGTGCCCGCGGGACAGGTACCTACGAGCAGTACTTC. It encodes CARGTGTYEQYF.

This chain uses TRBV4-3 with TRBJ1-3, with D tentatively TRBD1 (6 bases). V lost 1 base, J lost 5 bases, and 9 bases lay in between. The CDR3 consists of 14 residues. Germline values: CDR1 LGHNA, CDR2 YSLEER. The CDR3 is CASSQGGGRNTIYF. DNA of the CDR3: TGCGCCAGCAGCCAAGGCGGGGGCCGAAACACCATATATTTT.

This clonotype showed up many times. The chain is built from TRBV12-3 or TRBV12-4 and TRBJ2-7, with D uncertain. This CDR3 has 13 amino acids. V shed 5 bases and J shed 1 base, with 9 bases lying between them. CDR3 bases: TGTGCCAGCAGTCCCCCCGGATCCTACGAGCAGTACTTC. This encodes CASSPPGSYEQYF.

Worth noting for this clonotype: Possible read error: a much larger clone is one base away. The CDR3, as DNA: TGTGCCACTCATATCGGGAGGGCCTTCGGGAAAGAGACCCAGTACTTC. This translates into CATHIGRAFGKETQYF. The rearrangement joins TRBV10-3 to TRBJ2-5; 8 bases align to TRBD2. The CDR3 is made up of 16 amino acids. After removal of 10 bases from V and 3 bases from J, the junction contained 16 bases not matched to a gene. The V gene's germline CDR1 is ENHRY and CDR2 SYGVKD.

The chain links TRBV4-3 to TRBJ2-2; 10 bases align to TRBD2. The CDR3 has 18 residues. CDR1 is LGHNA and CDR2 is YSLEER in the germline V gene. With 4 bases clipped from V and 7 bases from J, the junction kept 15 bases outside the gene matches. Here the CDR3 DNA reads TGCGCCAGCAGCCCCCGGATCAGCGGGAGGGCCTTCGGCGGGGAGCTGTTTTTT. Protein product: CASSPRISGRAFGGELFF.

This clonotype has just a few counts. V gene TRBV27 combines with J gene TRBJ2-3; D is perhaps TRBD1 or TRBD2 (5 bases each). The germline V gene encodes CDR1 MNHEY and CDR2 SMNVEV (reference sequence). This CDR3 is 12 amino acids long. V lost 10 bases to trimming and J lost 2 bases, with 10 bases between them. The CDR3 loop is CATRGPTDTQYF. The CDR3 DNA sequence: TGTGCCACCCGGGGACCCACAGATACGCAGTATTTT.

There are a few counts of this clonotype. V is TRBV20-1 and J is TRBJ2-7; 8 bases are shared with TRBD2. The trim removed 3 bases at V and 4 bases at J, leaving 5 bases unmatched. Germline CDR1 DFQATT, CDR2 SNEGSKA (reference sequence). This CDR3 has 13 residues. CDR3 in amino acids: CSARRSGGYEQYF. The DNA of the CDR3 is TGCAGTGCTAGGCGGAGCGGGGGATACGAGCAGTACTTC.

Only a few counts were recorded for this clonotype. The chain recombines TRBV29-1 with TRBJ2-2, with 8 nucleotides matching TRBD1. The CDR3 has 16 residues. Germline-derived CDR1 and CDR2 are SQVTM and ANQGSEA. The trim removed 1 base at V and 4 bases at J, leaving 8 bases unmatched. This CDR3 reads CSVEGQGISGTGELFF. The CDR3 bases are TGCAGCGTTGAAGGACAGGGGATCTCTGGCACCGGGGAGCTGTTTTTT.